This TCR beta chain stems from a study of regulatory T cells in long-lasting Graves disease. Building of the TCR beta libraries involved iRepertoire HTBI primers and Arm-PCR of CDR3 regions. Using its own MiXCR run on the multiplex PCR reads, TCRdb lists one record per CDR3 protein. The profile shows 540,000 or so distinct CDR3 sequences, approximately 12% of them singletons. Time point here: newly diagnosed GD, antithyroid drugs for less than 3 months. After RNA was extracted from PBMCs, the TCR library was made from it. Trimming took 5 bases from V and 5 from J; bases not matched to a gene: 8. CDR3 size: 15 residues. The table lists this clonotype with many counts. Another study also made use of these data, one on T cells in Graves' hyperthyroidism and ophthalmopathy.

The receptor was derived from a man between 25 and 39 years old with Graves disease. The chain uses TRBV12-3 or TRBV12-4 and TRBJ2-7, with 11 positions matching TRBD1. The source was peripheral blood mononuclear cells (PBMCs), collected at new diagnosis, from a patient treated with antithyroid drugs. Here the CDR3 DNA reads TGTGCCAGCAGTCGTTACCGGACAGGGGGCGACGAGCAGTACTTC. Translating it yields CASSRYRTGGDEQYF.